The 19 T cell receptor beta chains listed next were all sequenced from one sample in a study of T cell repertoires in cytomegalovirus infection. For these TCRs, the target antigens are not known. MiXCR was run by TCRdb on the reads, yielding one entry per CDR3 protein. The sample contains 750,000 to 950,000 distinct CDR3 sequences, under 35% of which appear only once. The material sequenced was cultured CD8+ T cells from PBMCs, taken from culture after CMV antigen stimulation. The receptors here all came from a human donor in good health (CMV status not recorded). Some clones in this sample may be carry-over from other donors' samples.

This chain connects TRBV13 to TRBJ2-3; 11 bases map to TRBD2. CDR1 and CDR2 (germline): PRHDT, FYEKMQ (reference sequence). This CDR3 has 17 amino acids. Losses at the gene ends were 6 bases for V and 4 bases for J; bases not matched to a gene: 12. CDR3 loop: CASRGLAGYESSDTQYF. CDR3 DNA: TGTGCCAGCAGAGGACTAGCGGGTTACGAAAGTTCAGATACGCAGTATTTT. The complete variable domain, with remaining parts taken from reference TRBV13 and TRBJ2-3, reads AAGVIQSPRHLIKEKRETATLKCYPIPRHDTVYWYQQGPGQDPQFLISFYEKMQSDKGSIPDRFSAQQFSDYHSELNMSSLELGDSALYFCASRGLAGYESSDTQYFGPGTRLTVL.

The V call is TRBV11-2, the J call TRBJ2-6, with 12 bases identical to TRBD2. Germline loops: CDR1 SGHAT, CDR2 FQNNGV. This CDR3 is built from 16 residues. Trimming at V came to 10 bases and at J to 2 bases, leaving 6 bases not matched to a gene. CDR3 bases: TGTGCCACCATTGGACTAGCGGGGCCTGGGGCCAACGTCCTGACTTTC. Translating gives CATIGLAGPGANVLTF. The full variable domain, in which reference TRBV11-2 and TRBJ2-6 provide the parts outside the CDR3, is EAGVAQSPRYKIIEKRQSVAFWCNPISGHATLYWYQQILGQGPKLLIQFQNNGVVDDSQLPKDRFSAERLKGVDSTLKIQPAKLEDSAVYLCATIGLAGPGANVLTFGAGSRLTVL.

This clonotype has a handful of counts. This sequence joins TRBV19 and TRBJ1-3, with TRBD1 matching 8 bases. With 5 bases clipped from V and 0 bases from J, the junction kept 9 bases outside the gene matches. The CDR3 runs to 17 residues. Germline CDR1 is LNHDA and CDR2 is SQIVND (reference sequence). CDR3 in amino acids: CASSVPGQVYSGNTIYF. DNA of the CDR3: TGTGCCAGTAGTGTCCCGGGACAGGTATACTCTGGAAACACCATATATTTT.

The chain has TRBV7-9 and TRBJ2-5, with unresolved D. The V end was cut by 0 bases, the J end by 5 bases, with 7 bases between. CDR3 length equals 13 residues. The germline gives CDR1 SEHNR, CDR2 FQNEAQ (reference sequence). The CDR3 DNA follows: TGTGCCAGCAGCTTAGCAGTCCGGGAGACCCAGTACTTC. It encodes CASSLAVRETQYF.

The chain joins TRBV6-6 to TRBJ2-1, with TRBD2 matching over 11 bases. This CDR3 has 17 residues. The ends lost 0 bases at V and 0 bases at J; junction bases unmatched: 1. CDR1 and CDR2 from the germline V gene are MNHNY and SVGAGI (reference sequence). The CDR3 region is CASSYSLAGGSYNEQFF. CDR3 nucleotide sequence: TGTGCCAGCAGTTACTCGCTAGCGGGGGGCTCCTACAATGAGCAGTTCTTC.

This clonotype was counted once. V and J are TRBV5-6 and TRBJ2-1, with D perhaps TRBD2 (6 bases). Germline-derived CDR1 and CDR2 are SGHDT and YYEEEE. This CDR3 has 15 amino acids. The ends were cut back, 3 bases at V and 4 bases at J, with 14 bases in the middle. The CDR3 is CASSSPTSTYNEQFF. For the CDR3, the DNA is TGTGCCAGCAGCTCTCCGACTAGTACTTACAATGAGCAGTTCTTC.

The CDR3 region has the DNA TGCGCCAGCAGCCACCCAAAAGTGGAGCCTCCGAACACTGAAGCTTTCTTT. Translation gives CASSHPKVEPPNTEAFF. The genes are TRBV4-1 and TRBJ1-1; D is unclear. This CDR3 comprises 17 residues. V was shortened by 3 bases and J by 1 base, with 18 bases between the two germline ends. Looked up from germline, CDR1 is MGHRA and CDR2 is YSYEKL.

This chain connects TRBV7-9 to TRBJ2-1; D is perhaps TRBD1 or TRBD2 (5 bases each). The V gene's germline CDR1 is SEHNR and CDR2 FQNEAQ (reference sequence). V was pared by 5 bases and J by 1 base, with 12 bases between. The CDR3 totals 15 residues. For the CDR3, the DNA is TGTGCCAGCAGCATCCGGGACCGTTCCTACAATGAGCAGTTCTTC. This codes for CASSIRDRSYNEQFF.

This clonotype was detected only a few times. This sequence joins TRBV12-3 or TRBV12-4 and TRBJ2-3; the D is unclear. This CDR3 is built from 12 residues. V dropped 5 bases and J dropped 8 bases, with 11 bases sitting between them. This CDR3 is CASSQDSVTQYF. The CDR3 DNA sequence: TGTGCCAGCAGTCAAGACTCGGTTACGCAGTATTTT.

This clonotype was seen ten or more times. The chain is built from TRBV19 and TRBJ1-1; perhaps TRBD1 as D (5 bases). The CDR3 covers 13 residues. CDR1 LNHDA and CDR2 SQIVND come from the germline V gene (reference sequence). V gave up 3 bases and J gave up 6 bases, with 11 bases separating them. CDR3 in amino acids: CASSIRGSPEAFF. The CDR3 DNA is TGTGCCAGTAGTATTCGGGGGAGCCCTGAAGCTTTCTTT.

V gene TRBV5-4 combines with J gene TRBJ2-1; TRBD2 agrees at 8 bases. V was pared by 6 bases and J by 7 bases, with 9 bases of the junction left unmatched. Germline V CDR1 and CDR2: SGHNT, YYREEE (reference sequence). This CDR3 contains 14 residues. The CDR3 reads CASNRAGVHNEQFF. In DNA, the CDR3 is TGTGCCAGCAACCGAGCGGGGGTCCATAATGAGCAGTTCTTC.

The chain joins TRBV19 to TRBJ2-2; possibly TRBD1 for D (7 bases). CDR1 is LNHDA and CDR2 is SQIVND in the germline V gene (reference sequence). Deletions cut 3 bases from V and 4 bases from J, with 12 bases between. The CDR3 consists of 15 residues. CDR3 nucleotides: TGTGCCAGTAGTATTTGGCAGGGGGGCACCGGGGAGCTGTTTTTT. The encoded protein is CASSIWQGGTGELFF.

This chain connects TRBV7-6 to TRBJ2-7, with 9 bases that match TRBD1. This CDR3 has 15 residues. Germline lookup yields CDR1 SGHVS and CDR2 FNYEAQ. Unmatched junction bases numbered 4, after V lost 4 bases and J lost 0 bases. CDR3 coding DNA: TGTGCCAGCAGCTCACGGGACAGGGTCTCCTACGAGCAGTACGTC. Translated: CASSSRDRVSYEQYV.

This clonotype was detected a few times. V is TRBV28 and J is TRBJ2-2; TRBD1 agrees at 7 bases. CDR1 and CDR2 (germline): MDHEN, SYDVKM. V dropped 11 bases and J dropped 8; count of bases not matched to a gene: 11. The CDR3 totals 13 residues. The CDR3 DNA reads as TGTGCCTCGCAATACCGCAGGGGGGGGGAGCTGTTTTTT. This codes for CASQYRRGGELFF. Drawing the rest from reference TRBV28 and TRBJ2-2, the complete variable domain is DVKVTQSSRYLVKRTGEKVFLECVQDMDHENMFWYRQDPGLGLRLIYFSYDVKMKEKGDIPEGYSVSREKKERFSLILESASTNQTSMYLCASQYRRGGELFFGEGSRLTVL.

The rearrangement joins TRBV27 to TRBJ2-3, with D uncertain. The germline gives CDR1 MNHEY, CDR2 SMNVEV (reference sequence). Trimming took off 6 bases at V and 3 bases at J, with 13 bases between the two ends. This CDR3 is 14 amino acids long. CDR3 loop: CASSSYGGTDTQYF. In DNA form, the CDR3 reads TGTGCCAGCAGCAGCTACGGTGGGACAGATACGCAGTATTTT.

For this clonotype: A much larger clone differs by one base, so this may be a read error. CDR3 loop: CVSSLGGISTDTQYF. CDR3 bases: TGTGTCAGCAGTCTCGGGGGGATAAGCACAGATACGCAGTATTTT. The rearrangement links TRBV14 to TRBJ2-3, with 7 bases matching TRBD2. The CDR3 sequence is 15 residues long. From germline, CDR1 is SGHDN and CDR2 FVKESK.

The sample holds many counts of this clonotype. The chain joins TRBV7-9 to TRBJ2-3; no definite D call. Trimming took off 4 bases at V and 0 bases at J, with 5 bases between the two ends. Germline V gene sequence: CDR1 SEHNR, CDR2 FQNEAQ (reference sequence). The CDR3 is made up of 13 amino acids. Here the CDR3 DNA reads TGTGCCAGCAGCTCATCTAGCACAGATACGCAGTATTTT. Residues: CASSSSSTDTQYF.

About this clonotype: It may be a read error: a sequence one base away is much more abundant. The rearrangement joins TRBV11-2 to TRBJ1-1, with unresolved D. Germline CDR1 reads SGHAT; CDR2 reads FQNNGV. The CDR3 contains 13 residues. Trimming removed 0 bases from V and 3 bases from J, with 5 bases in between. The CDR3 nucleotides are TGTGCCAGCAGCTTAGAAATGTACACTGAAGCTTTCTTT. Translating it yields CASSLEMYTEAFF. Full variable domain (outside the CDR3, taken from reference TRBV11-2 and TRBJ1-1): EAGVAQSPRYKIIEKRQSVAFWCNPISGHATLYWYQQILGQGPKLLIQFQNNGVVDDSQLPKDRFSAERLKGVDSTLKIQPAKLEDSAVYLCASSLEMYTEAFFGQGTRLTVV.

The chain has TRBV2 and TRBJ1-1; D gene uncertain. This CDR3 comprises 12 residues. With 8 bases removed from V and 1 base from J, the gap between germline ends came to 8 bases. Germline values: CDR1 SNHLY, CDR2 FYNNEI. The CDR3 nucleotides read TGTGCCAGCCTCGAGCCGAACACTGAAGCTTTCTTT. Protein product: CASLEPNTEAFF.